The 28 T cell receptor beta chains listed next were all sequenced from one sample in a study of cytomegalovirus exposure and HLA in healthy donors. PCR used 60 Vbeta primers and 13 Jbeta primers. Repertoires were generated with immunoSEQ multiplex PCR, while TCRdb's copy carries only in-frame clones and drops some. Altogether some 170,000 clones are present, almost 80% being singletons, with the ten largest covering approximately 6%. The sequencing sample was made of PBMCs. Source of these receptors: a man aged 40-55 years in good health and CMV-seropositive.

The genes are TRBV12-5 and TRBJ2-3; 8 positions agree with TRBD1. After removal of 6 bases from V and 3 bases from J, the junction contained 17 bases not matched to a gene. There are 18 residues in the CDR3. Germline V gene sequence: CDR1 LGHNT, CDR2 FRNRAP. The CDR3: CASGSNLQGGRGTDTQYF. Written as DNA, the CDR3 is TGTGCTAGTGGCTCAAATTTACAGGGGGGCAGAGGGACAGATACGCAGTATTTT.

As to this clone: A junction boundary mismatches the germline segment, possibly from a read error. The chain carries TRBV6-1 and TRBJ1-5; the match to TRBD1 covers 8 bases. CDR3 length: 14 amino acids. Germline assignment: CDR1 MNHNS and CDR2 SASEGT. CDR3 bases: TGTGCCAGCAGCGAAGGACAGGGAGACCAGCCCCAGCATTTT. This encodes CASSEGQGDQPQHF.

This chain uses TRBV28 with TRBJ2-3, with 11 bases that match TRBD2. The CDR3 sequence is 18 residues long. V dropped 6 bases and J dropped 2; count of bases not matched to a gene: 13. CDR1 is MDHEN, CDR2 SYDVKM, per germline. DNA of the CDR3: TGTGCCAGCAGAGCCGGCGGACTAGCGGGTTCAAACACAGATACGCAGTATTTT. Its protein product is CASRAGGLAGSNTDTQYF.

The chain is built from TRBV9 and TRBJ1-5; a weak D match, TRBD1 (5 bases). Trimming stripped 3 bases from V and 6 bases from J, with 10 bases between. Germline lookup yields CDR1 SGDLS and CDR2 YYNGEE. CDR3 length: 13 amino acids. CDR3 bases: TGTGCCAGCAGCGGGGGCCCTAGTCAGCCCCAGCATTTT. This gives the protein CASSGGPSQPQHF.

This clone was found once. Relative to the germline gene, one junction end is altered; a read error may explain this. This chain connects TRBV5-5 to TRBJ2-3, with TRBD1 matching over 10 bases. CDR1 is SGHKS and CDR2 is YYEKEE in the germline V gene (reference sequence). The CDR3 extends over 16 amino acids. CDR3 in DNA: TGTGCCAGCAGGTTGGTGAAGGGGACAGGGGCAGATACGCAGTATTTT. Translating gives CASRLVKGTGADTQYF.

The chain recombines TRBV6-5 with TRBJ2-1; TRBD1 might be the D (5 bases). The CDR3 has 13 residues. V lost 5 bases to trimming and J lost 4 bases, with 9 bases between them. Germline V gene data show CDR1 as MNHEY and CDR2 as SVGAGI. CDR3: CASSRTYYNEQFF. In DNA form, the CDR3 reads TGTGCCAGCAGTCGGACATATTACAATGAGCAGTTCTTC.

The CDR3 DNA reads as TGTGCCAGCAGTCATAAGCCGGCGGGGCAGTTCTTC. As protein: CASSHKPAGQFF. The chain is built from TRBV28 and TRBJ2-1; D is possibly TRBD2 (5 bases). In germline, CDR1 is MDHEN, CDR2 SYDVKM. This CDR3 is 12 amino acids long. V shed 5 bases and J shed 12 bases, with 14 bases lying between them.

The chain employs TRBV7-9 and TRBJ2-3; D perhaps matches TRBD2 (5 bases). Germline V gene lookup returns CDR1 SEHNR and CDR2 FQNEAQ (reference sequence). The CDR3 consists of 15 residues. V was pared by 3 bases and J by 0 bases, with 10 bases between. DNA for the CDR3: TGTGCCAGCAGCTTTGGTAGGACTAGCACAGATACGCAGTATTTT. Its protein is CASSFGRTSTDTQYF.

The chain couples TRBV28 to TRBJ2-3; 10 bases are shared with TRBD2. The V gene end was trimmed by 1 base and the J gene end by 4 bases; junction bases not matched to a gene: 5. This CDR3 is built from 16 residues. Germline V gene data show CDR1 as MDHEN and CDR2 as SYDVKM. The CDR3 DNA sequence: TGTGCCAGCAGTTTATCGAGCGGGAGGGACGCAGATACGCAGTATTTT. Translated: CASSLSSGRDADTQYF.

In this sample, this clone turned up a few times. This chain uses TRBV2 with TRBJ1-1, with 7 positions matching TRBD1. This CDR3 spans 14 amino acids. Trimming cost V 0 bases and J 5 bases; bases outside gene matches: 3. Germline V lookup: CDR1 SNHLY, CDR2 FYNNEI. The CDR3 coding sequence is TGTGCCAGCAGTGAAGCCTACAGGGGTACTGAAGCTTTCTTT. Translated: CASSEAYRGTEAFF. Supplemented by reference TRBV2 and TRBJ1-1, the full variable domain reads EPEVTQTPSHQVTQMGQEVILRCVPISNHLYFYWYRQILGQKVEFLVSFYNNEISEKSEIFDDQFSVERPDGSNFTLKIRSTKLEDSAMYFCASSEAYRGTEAFFGQGTRLTVV.

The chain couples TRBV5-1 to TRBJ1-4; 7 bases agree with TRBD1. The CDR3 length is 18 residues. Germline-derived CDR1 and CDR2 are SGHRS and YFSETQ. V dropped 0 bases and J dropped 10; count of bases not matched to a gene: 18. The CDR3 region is CASSLVAGQRTSSGKLFF. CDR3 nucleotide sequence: TGCGCCAGCAGCTTGGTCGCGGGACAGAGGACTTCTTCGGGAAAACTGTTTTTT.

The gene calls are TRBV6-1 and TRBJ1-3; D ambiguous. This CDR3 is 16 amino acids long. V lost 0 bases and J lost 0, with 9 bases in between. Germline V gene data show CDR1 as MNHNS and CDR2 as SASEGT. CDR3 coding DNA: TGTGCCAGCAGTGAAGCTGAGGCAATCTCTGGAAACACCATATATTTT. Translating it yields CASSEAEAISGNTIYF.

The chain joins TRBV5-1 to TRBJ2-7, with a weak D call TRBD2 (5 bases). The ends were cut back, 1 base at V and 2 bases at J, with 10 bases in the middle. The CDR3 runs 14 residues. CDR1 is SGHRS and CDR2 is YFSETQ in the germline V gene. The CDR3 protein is CASSLTGSTYEQYF. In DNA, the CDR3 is TGCGCCAGCAGCTTGACGGGATCTACCTACGAGCAGTACTTC.

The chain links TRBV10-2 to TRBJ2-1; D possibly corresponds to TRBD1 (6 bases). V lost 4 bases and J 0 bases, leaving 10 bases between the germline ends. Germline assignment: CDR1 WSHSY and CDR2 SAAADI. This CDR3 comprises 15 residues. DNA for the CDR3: TGCGCCAGCAGTGCGTCAGGGGTCTCCTACAATGAGCAGTTCTTC. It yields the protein CASSASGVSYNEQFF.

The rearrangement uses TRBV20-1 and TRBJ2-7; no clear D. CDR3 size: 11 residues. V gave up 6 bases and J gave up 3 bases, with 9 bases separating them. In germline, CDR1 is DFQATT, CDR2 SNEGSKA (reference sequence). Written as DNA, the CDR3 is TGCAGTGCAGAAGAGAACTACGAGCAGTACTTC. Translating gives CSAEENYEQYF.

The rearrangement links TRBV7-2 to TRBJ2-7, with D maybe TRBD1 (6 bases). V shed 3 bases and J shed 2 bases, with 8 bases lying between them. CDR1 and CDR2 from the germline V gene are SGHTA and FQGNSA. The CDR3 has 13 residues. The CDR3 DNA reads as TGTGCCAGCAGCTTGACAGGAGCCTACGAGCAGTACTTC. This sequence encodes CASSLTGAYEQYF.

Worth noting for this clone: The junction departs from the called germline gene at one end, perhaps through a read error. The CDR3 region is CSVVVGATNYGHTF. CDR3 DNA sequence: TGCAGCGTTGTTGTAGGAGCTACTAACTATGGCCACACCTTC. The J gene is TRBJ1-2, the V gene TRBV29-1, with unresolved D. There are 14 residues in the CDR3. Germline V CDR1 and CDR2: SQVTM, ANQGSEA.

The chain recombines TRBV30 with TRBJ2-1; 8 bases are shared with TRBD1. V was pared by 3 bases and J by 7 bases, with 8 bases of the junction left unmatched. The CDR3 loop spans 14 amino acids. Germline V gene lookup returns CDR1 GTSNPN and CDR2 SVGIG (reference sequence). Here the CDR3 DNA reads TGTGCCTGGAGAACAGGGGGAAATAGTAATGAGCAGTTCTTC. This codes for CAWRTGGNSNEQFF.

The CDR3 nucleotides are TGTGCCAGCAGTGCCTACCGGGACAGCGCGAACACCGGGGAGCTGTTTTTT. It yields the protein CASSAYRDSANTGELFF. This sequence joins TRBV28 and TRBJ2-2; the match to TRBD1 covers 7 bases. The CDR3 consists of 17 residues. V shed 5 bases, J shed 0 bases, and the junction held 9 bases outside the gene matches. The germline V gene encodes CDR1 MDHEN and CDR2 SYDVKM.

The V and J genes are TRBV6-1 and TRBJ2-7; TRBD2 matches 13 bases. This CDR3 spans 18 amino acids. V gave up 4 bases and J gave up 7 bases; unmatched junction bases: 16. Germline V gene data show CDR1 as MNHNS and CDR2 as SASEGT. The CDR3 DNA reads TGTGCCAGCAGTGTCTTTCCACCCACTAGCGGGAGGGCCGGAGAGCAGTACTTC. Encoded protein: CASSVFPPTSGRAGEQYF.

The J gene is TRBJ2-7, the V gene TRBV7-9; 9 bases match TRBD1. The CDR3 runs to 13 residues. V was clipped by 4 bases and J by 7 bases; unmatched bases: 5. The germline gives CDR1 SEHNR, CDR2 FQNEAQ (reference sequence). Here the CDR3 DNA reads TGTGCCAGCAGCTCGGACAGGGGTGGTGAGCAGTACTTC. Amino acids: CASSSDRGGEQYF.

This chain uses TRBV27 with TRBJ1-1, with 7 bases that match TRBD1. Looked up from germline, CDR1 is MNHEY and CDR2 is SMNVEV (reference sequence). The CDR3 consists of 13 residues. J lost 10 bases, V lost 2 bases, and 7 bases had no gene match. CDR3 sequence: CASSLIQGLGAFF. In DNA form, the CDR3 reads TGTGCCAGCAGTTTAATACAGGGGCTTGGAGCTTTCTTT.

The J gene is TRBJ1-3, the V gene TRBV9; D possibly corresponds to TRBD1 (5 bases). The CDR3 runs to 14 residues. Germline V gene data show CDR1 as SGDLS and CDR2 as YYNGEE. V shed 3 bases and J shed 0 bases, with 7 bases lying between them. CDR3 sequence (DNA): TGTGCCAGCAGCGAAGGGGTCTCTGGAAACACCATATATTTT. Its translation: CASSEGVSGNTIYF.

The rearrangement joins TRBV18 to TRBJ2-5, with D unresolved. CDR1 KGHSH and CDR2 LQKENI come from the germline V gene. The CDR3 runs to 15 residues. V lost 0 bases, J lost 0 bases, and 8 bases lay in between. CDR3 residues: CASSPPVQYQETQYF. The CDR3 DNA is TGTGCCAGCTCACCACCGGTGCAGTACCAAGAGACCCAGTACTTC. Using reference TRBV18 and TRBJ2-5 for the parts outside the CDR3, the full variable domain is NAGVMQNPRHLVRRRGQEARLRCSPMKGHSHVYWYRQLPEEGLKFMVYLQKENIIDESGMPKERFSAEFPKEGPSILRIQQVVRGDSAAYFCASSPPVQYQETQYFGPGTRLLVL.

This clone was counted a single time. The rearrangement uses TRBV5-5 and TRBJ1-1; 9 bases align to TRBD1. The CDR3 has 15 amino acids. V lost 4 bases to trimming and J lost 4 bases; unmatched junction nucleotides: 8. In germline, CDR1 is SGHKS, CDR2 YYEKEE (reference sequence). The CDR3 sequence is CASSLGTGYGTEAFF. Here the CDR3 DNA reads TGTGCCAGCAGCCTCGGGACAGGGTATGGCACTGAAGCTTTCTTT.

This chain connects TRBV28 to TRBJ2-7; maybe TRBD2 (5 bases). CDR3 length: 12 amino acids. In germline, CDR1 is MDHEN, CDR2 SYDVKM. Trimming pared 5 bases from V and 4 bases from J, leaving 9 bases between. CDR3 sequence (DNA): TGTGCCAGCAGTACGGGGAAATACGAGCAGTACTTC. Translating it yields CASSTGKYEQYF.

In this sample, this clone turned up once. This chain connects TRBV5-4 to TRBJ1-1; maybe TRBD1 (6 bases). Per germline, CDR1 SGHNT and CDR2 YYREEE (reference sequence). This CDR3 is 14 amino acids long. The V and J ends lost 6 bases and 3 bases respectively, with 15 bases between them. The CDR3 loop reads CASTPGTLDTEAFF. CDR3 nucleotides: TGTGCCAGCACACCCGGGACATTAGACACTGAAGCTTTCTTT.

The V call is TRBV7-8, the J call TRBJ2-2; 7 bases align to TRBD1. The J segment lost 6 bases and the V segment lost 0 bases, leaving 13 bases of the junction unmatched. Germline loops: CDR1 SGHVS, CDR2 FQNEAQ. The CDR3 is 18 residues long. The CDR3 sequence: CASSLAGQSANWAGELFF. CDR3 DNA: TGTGCCAGCAGCTTAGCGGGACAGAGTGCCAACTGGGCCGGGGAGCTGTTTTTT.